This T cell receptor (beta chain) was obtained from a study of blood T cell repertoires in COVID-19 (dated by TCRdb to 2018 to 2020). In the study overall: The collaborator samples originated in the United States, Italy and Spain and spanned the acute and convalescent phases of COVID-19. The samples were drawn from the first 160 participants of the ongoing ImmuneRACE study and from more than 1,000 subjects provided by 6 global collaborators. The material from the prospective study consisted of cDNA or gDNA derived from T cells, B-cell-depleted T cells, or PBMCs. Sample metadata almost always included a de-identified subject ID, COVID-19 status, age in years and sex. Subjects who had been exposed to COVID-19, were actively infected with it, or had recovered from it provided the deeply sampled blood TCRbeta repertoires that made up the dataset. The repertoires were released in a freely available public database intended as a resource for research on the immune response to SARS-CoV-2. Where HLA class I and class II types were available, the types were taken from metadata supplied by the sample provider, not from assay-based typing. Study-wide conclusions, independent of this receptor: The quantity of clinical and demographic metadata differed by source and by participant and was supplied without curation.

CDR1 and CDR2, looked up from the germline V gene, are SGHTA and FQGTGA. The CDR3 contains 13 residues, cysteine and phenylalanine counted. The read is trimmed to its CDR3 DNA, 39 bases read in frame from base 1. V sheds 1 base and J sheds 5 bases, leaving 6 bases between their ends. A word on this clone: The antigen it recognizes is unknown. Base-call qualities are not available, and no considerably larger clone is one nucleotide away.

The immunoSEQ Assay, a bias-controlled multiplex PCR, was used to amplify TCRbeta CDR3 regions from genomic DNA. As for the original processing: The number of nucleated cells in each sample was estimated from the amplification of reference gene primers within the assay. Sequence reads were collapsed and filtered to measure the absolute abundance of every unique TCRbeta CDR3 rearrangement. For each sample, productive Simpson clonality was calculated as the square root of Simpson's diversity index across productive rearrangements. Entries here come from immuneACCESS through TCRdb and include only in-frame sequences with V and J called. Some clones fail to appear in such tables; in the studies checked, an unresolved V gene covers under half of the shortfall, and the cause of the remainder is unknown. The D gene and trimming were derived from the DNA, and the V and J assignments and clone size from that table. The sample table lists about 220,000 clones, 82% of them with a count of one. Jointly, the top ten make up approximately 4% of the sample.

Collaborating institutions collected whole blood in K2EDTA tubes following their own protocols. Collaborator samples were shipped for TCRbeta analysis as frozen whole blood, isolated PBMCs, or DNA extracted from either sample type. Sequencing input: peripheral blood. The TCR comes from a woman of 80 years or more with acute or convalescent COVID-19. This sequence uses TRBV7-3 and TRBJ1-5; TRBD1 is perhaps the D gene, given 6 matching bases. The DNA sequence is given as TGTGCCAGCAGCTTAAAGGGGGATCAGCCCCAGCATTTT. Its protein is CASSLKGDQPQHF. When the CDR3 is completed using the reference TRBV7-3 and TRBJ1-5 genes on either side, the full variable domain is GAGVSQTPSNKVTEKGKYVELRCDPISGHTALYWYRQSLGQGPEFLIYFQGTGAADDSGLPNDRFFAVRPEGSVSTLKIQRTERGDSAVYLCASSLKGDQPQHFGDGTRLSIL.